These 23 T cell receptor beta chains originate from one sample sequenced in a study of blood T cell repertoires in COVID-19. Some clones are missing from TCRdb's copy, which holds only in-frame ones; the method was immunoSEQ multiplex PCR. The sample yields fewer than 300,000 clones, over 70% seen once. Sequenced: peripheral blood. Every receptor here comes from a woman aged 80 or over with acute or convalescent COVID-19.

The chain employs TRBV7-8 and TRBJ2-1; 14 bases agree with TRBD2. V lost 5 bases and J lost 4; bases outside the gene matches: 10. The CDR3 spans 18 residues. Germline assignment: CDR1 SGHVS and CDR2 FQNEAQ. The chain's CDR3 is CASSRGTSGSIGYNEQFF. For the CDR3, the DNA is TGTGCCAGCAGCCGAGGGACTAGCGGGAGCATAGGTTACAATGAGCAGTTCTTC.

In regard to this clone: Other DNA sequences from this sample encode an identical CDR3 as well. CDR3 region: CASSLGGGALDTQYF. The CDR3 nucleotides read TGTGCCAGCAGCTTAGGAGGGGGGGCCTTAGATACGCAGTATTTT. The rearrangement joins TRBV7-6 to TRBJ2-3, with a weak D call TRBD2 (7 bases). Germline CDR1 is SGHVS and CDR2 is FNYEAQ. Deletions cut 1 base from V and 5 bases from J, with 13 bases between. The CDR3 contains 15 residues.

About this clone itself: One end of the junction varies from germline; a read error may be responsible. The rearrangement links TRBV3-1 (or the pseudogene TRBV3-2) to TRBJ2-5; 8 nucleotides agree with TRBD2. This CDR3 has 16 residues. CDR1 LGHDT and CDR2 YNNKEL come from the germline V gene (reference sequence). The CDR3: CTSSQVVGGAGETQYF. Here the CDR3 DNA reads TGTACCAGCAGCCAAGTAGTCGGGGGGGCCGGAGAGACCCAGTACTTC.

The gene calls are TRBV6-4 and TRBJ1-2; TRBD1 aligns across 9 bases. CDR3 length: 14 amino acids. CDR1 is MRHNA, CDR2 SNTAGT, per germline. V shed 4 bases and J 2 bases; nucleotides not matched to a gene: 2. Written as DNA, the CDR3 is TGTGCCAGCAGTGTTGGACAGGGGAACTATGGCTACACCTTC. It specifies CASSVGQGNYGYTF.

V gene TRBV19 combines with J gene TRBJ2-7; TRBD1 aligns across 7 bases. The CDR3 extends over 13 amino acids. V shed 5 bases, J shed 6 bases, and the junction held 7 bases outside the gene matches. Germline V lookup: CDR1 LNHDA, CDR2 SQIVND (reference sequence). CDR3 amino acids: CASSLMTGLEQYF. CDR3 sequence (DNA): TGTGCCAGTAGTCTAATGACAGGGCTCGAGCAGTACTTC. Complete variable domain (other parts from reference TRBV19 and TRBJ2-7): DGGITQSPKYLFRKEGQNVTLSCEQNLNHDAMYWYRQDPGQGLRLIYYSQIVNDFQKGDIAEGYSVSREKKESFPLTVTSAQKNPTAFYLCASSLMTGLEQYFGPGTRLTVT.

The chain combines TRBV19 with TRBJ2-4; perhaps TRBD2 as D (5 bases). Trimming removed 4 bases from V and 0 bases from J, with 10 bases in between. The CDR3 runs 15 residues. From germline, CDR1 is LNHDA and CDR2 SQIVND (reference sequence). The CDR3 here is CASSNGRGAKNIQYF. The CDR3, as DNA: TGTGCCAGTAGTAATGGGAGAGGAGCCAAAAACATTCAGTACTTC.

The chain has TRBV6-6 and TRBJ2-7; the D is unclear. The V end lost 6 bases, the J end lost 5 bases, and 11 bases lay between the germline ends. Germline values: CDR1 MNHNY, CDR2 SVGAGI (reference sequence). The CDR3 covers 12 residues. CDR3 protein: CASRSESNEQYF. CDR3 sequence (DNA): TGTGCCAGCAGATCCGAAAGCAACGAGCAGTACTTC.

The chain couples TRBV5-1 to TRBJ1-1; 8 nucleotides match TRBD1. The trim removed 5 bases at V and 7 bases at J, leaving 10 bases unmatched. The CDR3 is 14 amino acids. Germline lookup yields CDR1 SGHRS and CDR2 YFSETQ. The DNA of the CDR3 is TGCGCCAGCAGACCTGGGACAGGTGCCGATGAAGCTTTCTTT. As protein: CASRPGTGADEAFF.

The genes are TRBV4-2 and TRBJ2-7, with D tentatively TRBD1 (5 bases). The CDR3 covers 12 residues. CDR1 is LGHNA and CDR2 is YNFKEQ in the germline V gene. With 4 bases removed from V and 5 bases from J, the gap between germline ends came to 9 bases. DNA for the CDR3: TGTGCCAGCAGCCTCAGGGTGGACGAGCAGTACTTC. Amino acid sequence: CASSLRVDEQYF.

Here the CDR3 reads CASSQGFGYEQYF. The CDR3 nucleotides are TGTGCCAGTAGTCAGGGATTCGGCTACGAGCAGTACTTC. This chain connects TRBV19 to TRBJ2-7; tentative D call: TRBD1 (5 bases). Looked up from germline, CDR1 is LNHDA and CDR2 is SQIVND (reference sequence). V lost 5 bases, J lost 3 bases, and 11 bases lay in between. CDR3 length: 13 residues.

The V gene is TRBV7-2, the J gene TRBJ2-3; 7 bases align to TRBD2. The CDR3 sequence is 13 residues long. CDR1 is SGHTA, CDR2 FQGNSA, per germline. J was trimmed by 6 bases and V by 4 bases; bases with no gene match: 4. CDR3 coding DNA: TGTGCCAGCAGCTATGCGGGAGTCGATACGCAGTATTTT. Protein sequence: CASSYAGVDTQYF.

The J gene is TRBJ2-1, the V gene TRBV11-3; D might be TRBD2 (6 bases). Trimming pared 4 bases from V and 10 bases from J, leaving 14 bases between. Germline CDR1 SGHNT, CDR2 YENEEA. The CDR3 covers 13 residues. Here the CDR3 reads CASSSGTSGEQFF. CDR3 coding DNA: TGTGCCAGCAGCTCCGGGACTTCGGGGGAGCAGTTCTTC.

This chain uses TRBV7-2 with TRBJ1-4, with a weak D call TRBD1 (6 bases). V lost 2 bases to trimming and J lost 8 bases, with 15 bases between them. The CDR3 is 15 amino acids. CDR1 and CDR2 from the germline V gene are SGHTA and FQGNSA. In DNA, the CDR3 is TGTGCCAGCAGCTTAATACAGGGTGGATGGGAAAAACTGTTTTTT. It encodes CASSLIQGGWEKLFF.

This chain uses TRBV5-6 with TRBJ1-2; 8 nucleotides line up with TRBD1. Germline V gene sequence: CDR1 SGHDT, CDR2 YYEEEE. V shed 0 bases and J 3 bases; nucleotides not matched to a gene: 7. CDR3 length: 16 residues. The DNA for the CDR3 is TGTGCCAGCAGCTTGGCCGGGACAGGAGATGACTATGGCTACACCTTC. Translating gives CASSLAGTGDDYGYTF.

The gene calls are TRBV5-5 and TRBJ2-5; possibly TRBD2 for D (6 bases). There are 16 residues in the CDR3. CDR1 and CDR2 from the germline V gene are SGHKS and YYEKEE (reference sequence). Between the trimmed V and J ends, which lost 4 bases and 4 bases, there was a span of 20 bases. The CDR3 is CASSPGWHGRGETQYF. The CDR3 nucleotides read TGTGCCAGCAGCCCAGGGTGGCACGGGCGGGGAGAGACCCAGTACTTC.

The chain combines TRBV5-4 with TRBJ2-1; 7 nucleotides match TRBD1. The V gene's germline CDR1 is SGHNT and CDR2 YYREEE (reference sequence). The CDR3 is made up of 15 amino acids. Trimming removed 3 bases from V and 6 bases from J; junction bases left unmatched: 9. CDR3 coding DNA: TGTGCCAGCAGCTACGGGACAGCTCAATTCAATGAGCAGTTCTTC. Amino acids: CASSYGTAQFNEQFF.

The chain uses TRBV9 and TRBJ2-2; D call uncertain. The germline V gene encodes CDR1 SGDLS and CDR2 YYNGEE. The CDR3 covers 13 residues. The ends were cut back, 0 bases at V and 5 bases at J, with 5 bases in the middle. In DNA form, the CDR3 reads TGTGCCAGCAGCGTAGTCGGGACCGGGGAGCTGTTTTTT. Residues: CASSVVGTGELFF.

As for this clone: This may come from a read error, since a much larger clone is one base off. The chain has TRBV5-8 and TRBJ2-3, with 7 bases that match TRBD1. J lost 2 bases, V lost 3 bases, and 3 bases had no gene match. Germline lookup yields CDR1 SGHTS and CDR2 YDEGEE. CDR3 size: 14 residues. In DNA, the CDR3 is TGTGCCAGCAGCTCGGACAGGTTCACAGATACGCAGTATTTT. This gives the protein CASSSDRFTDTQYF.

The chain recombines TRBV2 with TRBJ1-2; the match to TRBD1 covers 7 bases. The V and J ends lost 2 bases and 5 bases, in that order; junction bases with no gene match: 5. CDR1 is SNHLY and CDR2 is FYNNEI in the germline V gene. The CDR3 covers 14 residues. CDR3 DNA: TGTGCCAGCAGTGAACAGGGGGGAAGGTATGGCTACACCTTC. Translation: CASSEQGGRYGYTF.

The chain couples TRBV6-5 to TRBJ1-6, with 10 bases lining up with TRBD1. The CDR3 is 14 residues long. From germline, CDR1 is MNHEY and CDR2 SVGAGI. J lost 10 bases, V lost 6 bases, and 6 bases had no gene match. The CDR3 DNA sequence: TGTGCCAGCAGAACCTGGGACAGGGGCTCACCCCTCCACTTT. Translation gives CASRTWDRGSPLHF.

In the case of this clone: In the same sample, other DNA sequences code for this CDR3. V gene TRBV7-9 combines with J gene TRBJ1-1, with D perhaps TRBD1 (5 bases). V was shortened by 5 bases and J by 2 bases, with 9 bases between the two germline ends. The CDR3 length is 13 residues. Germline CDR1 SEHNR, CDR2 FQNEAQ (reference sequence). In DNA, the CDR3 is TGTGCCAGCAGCCTTCAGGGAAACACTGAAGCTTTCTTT. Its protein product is CASSLQGNTEAFF.

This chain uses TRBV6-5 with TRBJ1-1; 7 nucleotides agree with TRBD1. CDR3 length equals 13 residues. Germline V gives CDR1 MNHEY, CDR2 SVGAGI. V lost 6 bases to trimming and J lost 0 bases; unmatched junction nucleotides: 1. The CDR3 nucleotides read TGTGCCAGCAGGACAGGGTTGAACACTGAAGCTTTCTTT. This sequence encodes CASRTGLNTEAFF.

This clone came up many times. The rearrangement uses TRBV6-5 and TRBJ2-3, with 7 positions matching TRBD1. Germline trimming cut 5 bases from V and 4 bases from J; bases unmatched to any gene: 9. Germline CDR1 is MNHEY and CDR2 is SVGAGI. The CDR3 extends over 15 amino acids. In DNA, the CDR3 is TGTGCCAGCAGTACCGGACAGGCACGGGCAGATACGCAGTATTTT. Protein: CASSTGQARADTQYF.